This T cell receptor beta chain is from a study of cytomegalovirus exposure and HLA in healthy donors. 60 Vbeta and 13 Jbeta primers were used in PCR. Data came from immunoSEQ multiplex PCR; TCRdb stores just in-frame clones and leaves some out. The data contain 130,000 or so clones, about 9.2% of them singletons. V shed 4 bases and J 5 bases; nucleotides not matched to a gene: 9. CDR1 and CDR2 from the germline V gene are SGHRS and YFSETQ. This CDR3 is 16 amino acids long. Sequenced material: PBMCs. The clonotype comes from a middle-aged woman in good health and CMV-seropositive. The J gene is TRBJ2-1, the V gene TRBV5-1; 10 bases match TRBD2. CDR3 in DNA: TGCGCCAGCAGCCGGGCCCTAGCGGGGGCTAACAATGAGCAGTTCTTC. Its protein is CASSRALAGANNEQFF.